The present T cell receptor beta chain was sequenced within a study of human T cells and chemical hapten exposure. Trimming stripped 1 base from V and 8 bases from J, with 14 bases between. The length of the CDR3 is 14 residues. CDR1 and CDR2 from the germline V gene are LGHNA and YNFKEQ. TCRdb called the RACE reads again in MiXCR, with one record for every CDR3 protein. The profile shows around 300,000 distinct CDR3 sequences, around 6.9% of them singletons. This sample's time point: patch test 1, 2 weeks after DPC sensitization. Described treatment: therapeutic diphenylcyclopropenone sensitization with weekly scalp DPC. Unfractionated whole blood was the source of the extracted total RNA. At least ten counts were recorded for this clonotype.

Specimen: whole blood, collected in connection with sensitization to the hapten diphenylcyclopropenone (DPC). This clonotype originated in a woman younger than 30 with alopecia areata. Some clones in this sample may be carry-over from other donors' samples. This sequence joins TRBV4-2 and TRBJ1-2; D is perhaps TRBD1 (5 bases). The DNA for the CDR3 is TGTGCCAGCAGCCAAGTGGAAGGGGCAGAGGGCTACACCTTC. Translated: CASSQVEGAEGYTF.